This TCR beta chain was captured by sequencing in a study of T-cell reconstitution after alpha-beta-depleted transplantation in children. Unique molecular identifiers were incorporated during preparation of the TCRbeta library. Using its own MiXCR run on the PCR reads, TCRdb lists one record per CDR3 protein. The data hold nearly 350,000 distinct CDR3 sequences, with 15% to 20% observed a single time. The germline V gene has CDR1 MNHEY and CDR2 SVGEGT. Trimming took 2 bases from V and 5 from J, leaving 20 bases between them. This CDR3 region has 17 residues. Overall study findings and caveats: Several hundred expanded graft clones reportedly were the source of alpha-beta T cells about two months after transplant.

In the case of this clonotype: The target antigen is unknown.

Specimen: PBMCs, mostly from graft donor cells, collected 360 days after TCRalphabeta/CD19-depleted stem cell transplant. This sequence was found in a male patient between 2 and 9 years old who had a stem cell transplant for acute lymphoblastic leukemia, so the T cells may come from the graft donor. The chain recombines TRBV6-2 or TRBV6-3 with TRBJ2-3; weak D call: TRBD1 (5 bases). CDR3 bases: TGTGCCAGCAGTTACCCCTCGGAAGGGGCGCCCGAAGATACGCAGTATTTT. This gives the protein CASSYPSEGAPEDTQYF.